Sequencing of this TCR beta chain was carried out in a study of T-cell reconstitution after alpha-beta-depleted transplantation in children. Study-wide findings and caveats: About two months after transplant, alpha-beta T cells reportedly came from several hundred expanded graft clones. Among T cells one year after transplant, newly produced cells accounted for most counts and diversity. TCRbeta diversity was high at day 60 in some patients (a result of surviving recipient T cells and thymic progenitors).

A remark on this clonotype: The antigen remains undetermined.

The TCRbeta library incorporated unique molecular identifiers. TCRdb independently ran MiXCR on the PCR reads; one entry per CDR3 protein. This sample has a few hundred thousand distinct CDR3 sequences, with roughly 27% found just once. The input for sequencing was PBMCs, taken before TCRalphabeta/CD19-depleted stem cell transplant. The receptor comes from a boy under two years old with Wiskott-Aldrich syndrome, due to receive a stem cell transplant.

CDR3 region: CASRGGSQTRDEQFF. The CDR3 nucleotides read TGCGCCAGCAGAGGGGGGAGCCAAACCCGTGATGAGCAGTTCTTC. The chain joins TRBV5-1 to TRBJ2-1; D tentatively fits TRBD1 or TRBD2 (6 bases each). Trimming removed 5 bases from V and 8 bases from J, with 20 bases in between. The CDR3 length is 15 residues. Germline CDR1 SGHRS, CDR2 YFSETQ.